This entry concerns a single T cell receptor beta chain. No antigen is known for it. Per-base quality was not reported, and no clone a single base away is much larger than it. The sample's time point label, in plain terms: pre-treatment sample, taken before nivolumab and TIL therapy. Adults with stage 4 NSCLC were enrolled from 2017 to early 2020 in a dual-center phase I trial. The samples were obtained from a phase I trial that was single-arm and open-label and tested tumor-infiltrating lymphocyte therapy combined with nivolumab in advanced non-small cell lung cancer. Blood mononuclear cells from EDTA tubes were isolated by Ficoll gradient, snap-frozen as pellets, and DNA was extracted with a Qiagen mini-prep kit. The source of the sample is a study of TIL therapy for anti-PD-1-resistant metastatic lung cancer (dated by TCRdb to about 2021). Turning to the overall study: Tumors were harvested prior to any PD-1/PD-L1 blockade, after which nivolumab was administered to patients, and lymphodepletion, expanded TIL infusion and IL-2 were given to patients who progressed. Clonotypes were tracked across tumor, expanded TIL product and serial blood samples by T cell receptor beta sequencing of tumor and peripheral blood. The cohort was predominantly lung adenocarcinoma, with a few EGFR-mutant and two ALK-rearranged tumors, and half of patients were current or former smokers. Across the cohort, whole-exome sequencing showed a median non-synonymous tumor mutation burden of roughly 1.5 mutations per megabase. A median age of around 54 years (range about 35-85) and a median tumor PD-L1 proportion score of 5.5% to 7% were recorded among enrolled patients.

There are 15 amino acids in the CDR3, from cysteine to phenylalanine inclusive. The retained sequence is limited to the CDR3, 45 bases, with the frame set at the first base. Based on the germline V gene (reference sequence), the CDR1 and CDR2 sequences are MNHEY and SMNVEV. V is cut back by 5 bases and J by 8 bases, with 10 bases in the junction unmatched. The immunoSEQ v3 hsTCRB kit was used to amplify TCR beta CDR3 regions from genomic DNA through bias-controlled multiplex PCR. TCR libraries were sequenced on an Illumina NextSeq 500 to 2 million or so read pairs for survey level or roughly 5-6.5 million for deep level. Turning to the authors' computational methods: V, D and J genes were assigned, non-productive sequences were removed, and clonality was reported by immunoSEQ Analyzer software. Repertoires were compared by productive Simpson clonality and by the Morisita overlap index of productive TRB rearrangements between infused TIL and blood. Absolute clonotype counts in blood were estimated by multiplying the lymphocyte count by the CD3+ fraction and by the productive frequency of the clone. TCRdb retrieved this table from immuneACCESS and kept in-frame rearrangements only. Not all clones are present; in checked studies, unresolved V genes account for under half, and no reason is known for the remainder. That table gives V, J and clone size, and the DNA gave D and trimming. This sample holds roughly 60,000 clones; about 70% were observed only once. Of the sample, 1.5% to 2% is held by the ten largest clones.

What the authors observed across the whole study: Because the cohort was highly selected, with more treatment-naive, never-smoker and oncogene-addicted patients than is typical, generalizability is limited. The study protocol defined all tumor marker inferences as exploratory. Clonotypes from the infused TIL partially replaced the baseline peripheral repertoire and then declined over months, and persistence showed no apparent association with response.

This specimen consisted of blood, obtained at baseline. This TCR derives from a person aged 25 to 80 with non-small cell lung cancer. The chain couples TRBV27 to TRBJ2-1, and 9 bases in between align with TRBD2. The CDR3 reads CASSLLAGSVYEQFF. DNA sequence: TGTGCCAGCAGTCTCCTAGCGGGATCCGTTTATGAGCAGTTCTTC.